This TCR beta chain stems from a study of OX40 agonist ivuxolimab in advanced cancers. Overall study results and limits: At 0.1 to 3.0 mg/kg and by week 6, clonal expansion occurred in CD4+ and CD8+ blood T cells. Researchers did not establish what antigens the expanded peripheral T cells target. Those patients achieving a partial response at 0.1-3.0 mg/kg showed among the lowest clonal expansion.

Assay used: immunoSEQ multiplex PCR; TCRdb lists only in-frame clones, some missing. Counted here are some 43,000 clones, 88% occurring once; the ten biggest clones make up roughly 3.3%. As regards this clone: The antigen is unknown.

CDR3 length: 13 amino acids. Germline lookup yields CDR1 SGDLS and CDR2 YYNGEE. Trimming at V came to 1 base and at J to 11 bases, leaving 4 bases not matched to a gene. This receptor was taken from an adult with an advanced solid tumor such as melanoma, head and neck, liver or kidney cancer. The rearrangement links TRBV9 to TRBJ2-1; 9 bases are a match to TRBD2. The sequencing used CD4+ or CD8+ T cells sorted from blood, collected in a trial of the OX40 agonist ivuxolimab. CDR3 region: CASSVTLAGQQFF. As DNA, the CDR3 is TGTGCCAGCAGCGTAACGCTAGCGGGGCAGCAGTTCTTC. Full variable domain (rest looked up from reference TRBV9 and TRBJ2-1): DSGVTQTPKHLITATGQRVTLRCSPRSGDLSVYWYQQSLDQGLQFLIQYYNGEERAKGNILERFSAQQFPDLHSELNLSSLELGDSALYFCASSVTLAGQQFFGPGTRLTVL.